Following are 30 T cell receptor beta chains from one sample sequenced in a study of blood T cell repertoires in COVID-19. Method: immunoSEQ multiplex PCR; TCRdb's copy keeps in-frame clones and lacks some. The table has approximately 15,000 clones, around 87% seen once. The specimen sequenced was peripheral blood. Receptors originate from a man over 45 with active COVID-19.

The chain is built from TRBV18 and TRBJ1-1, with TRBD1 matching over 9 bases. CDR3 length equals 13 residues. The germline CDR1 and CDR2 sequences are KGHSH and LQKENI. Unmatched junction bases numbered 2, after V lost 4 bases and J lost 5 bases. The CDR3 spells CASSLQGATEAFF. CDR3 coding DNA: TGTGCCAGCTCACTACAGGGGGCGACTGAAGCTTTCTTT.

This chain connects TRBV7-2 to TRBJ2-5; possibly TRBD2 for D (6 bases). The germline CDR1 and CDR2 sequences are SGHTA and FQGNSA. This CDR3 spans 14 amino acids. With 6 bases removed from V and 4 bases from J, the gap between germline ends came to 15 bases. CDR3 DNA: TGTGCCAGCAGTAGAGGCGGGGTGGGAGAGACCCAGTACTTC. Translating it yields CASSRGGVGETQYF. The full variable domain, in which reference TRBV7-2 and TRBJ2-5 provide the parts outside the CDR3, is GAGVSQSPSNKVTEKGKDVELRCDPISGHTALYWYRQSLGQGLEFLIYFQGNSAPDKSGLPSDRFSAERTGGSVSTLTIQRTQQEDSAVYLCASSRGGVGETQYFGPGTRLLVL.

This clone has a handful of counts. This rearrangement joins TRBV4-1 to TRBJ2-7, with 9 bases matching TRBD2. This CDR3 region has 15 residues. Germline CDR1 reads MGHRA; CDR2 reads YSYEKL. V shed 4 bases and J 3 bases; nucleotides not matched to a gene: 7. The DNA of the CDR3 is TGCGCCAGCAGCCCACAGGGCGGGAGGGTCTACGAGCAGTACTTC. Residues: CASSPQGGRVYEQYF.

The V call is TRBV2, the J call TRBJ1-5, with 8 bases that match TRBD1. Trimming removed 7 bases from V and 4 bases from J; junction bases left unmatched: 3. The CDR3 covers 13 residues. Germline loops: CDR1 SNHLY, CDR2 FYNNEI. CDR3: CASTGTGNQPQHF. For the CDR3, the DNA is TGTGCCAGCACCGGGACAGGAAATCAGCCCCAGCATTTT.

V gene TRBV2 combines with J gene TRBJ2-2; 7 bases are shared with TRBD2. V lost 2 bases to trimming and J lost 1 base; unmatched junction nucleotides: 4. The CDR3 is 16 amino acids. Germline CDR1 reads SNHLY; CDR2 reads FYNNEI. The DNA of the CDR3 is TGTGCCAGCAGTGAACGAGCGGGACTGAACACCGGGGAGCTGTTTTTT. Encoded protein: CASSERAGLNTGELFF.

The rearrangement uses TRBV27 and TRBJ1-5, with 10 bases aligning to TRBD1. The CDR3 is 14 residues long. Germline loops: CDR1 MNHEY, CDR2 SMNVEV (reference sequence). V lost 6 bases and J lost 9; bases outside the gene matches: 8. The DNA of the CDR3 is TGTGCCAGCAGCTCAGACAGGGGGCGGTCGCCCCAGCATTTT. Amino acids: CASSSDRGRSPQHF.

This clone was picked up a small number of times. The chain employs TRBV10-3 and TRBJ1-3; the D is unclear. The ends were cut back, 6 bases at V and 0 bases at J, with 15 bases in the middle. The CDR3 runs to 16 residues. Looked up from germline, CDR1 is ENHRY and CDR2 is SYGVKD. The CDR3 DNA sequence: TGTGCCATCAGCCCCACCGCACCTACCTCTGGAAACACCATATATTTT. Translation gives CAISPTAPTSGNTIYF.

The V call is TRBV3-1 (or the pseudogene TRBV3-2), the J call TRBJ2-1; 9 positions match TRBD2. This CDR3 has 16 residues. V was clipped by 2 bases and J by 2 bases; unmatched bases: 4. Germline-derived CDR1 and CDR2 are LGHDT and YNNKEL (reference sequence). The DNA of the CDR3 is TGTGCCAGCAGCCAACTCGGACTAGCGCCCTACAATGAGCAGTTCTTC. It specifies CASSQLGLAPYNEQFF.

The chain joins TRBV11-3 to TRBJ2-1; 7 nucleotides line up with TRBD2. Germline V CDR1 and CDR2: SGHNT, YENEEA. This CDR3 comprises 22 residues. V lost 0 bases and J lost 4; bases outside the gene matches: 24. The CDR3 loop reads CASSLDFRAGAFINGAYNEQFF. The CDR3 nucleotides read TGTGCCAGCAGCTTAGATTTTCGTGCGGGAGCCTTTATAAACGGGGCTTACAATGAGCAGTTCTTC.

This chain connects TRBV6-2 or TRBV6-3 to TRBJ2-5, with 12 bases that match TRBD2. This CDR3 is built from 18 residues. Germline CDR1 reads MNHEY; CDR2 reads SVGEGT. V lost 5 bases and J lost 1; bases outside the gene matches: 11. CDR3 region: CASSLPAGLAGFQETQYF. As DNA, the CDR3 is TGTGCCAGCAGTCTCCCAGCCGGACTAGCGGGGTTCCAAGAGACCCAGTACTTC.

The gene calls are TRBV19 and TRBJ1-5; 9 nucleotides align to TRBD1. CDR1 and CDR2 from the germline V gene are LNHDA and SQIVND (reference sequence). CDR3 size: 15 residues. The junction had 13 bases not matched to a gene; V was cut back by 6 bases and J by 10 bases. The CDR3 DNA reads TGTGCCAGTAGCGCGACGGGGACAGGGTTTAACCCCCAGCATTTT. This translates into CASSATGTGFNPQHF.

This rearrangement joins TRBV7-2 to TRBJ2-5; TRBD2 agrees at 9 bases. Per the germline V gene, CDR1 is SGHTA and CDR2 is FQGNSA. The CDR3 is 13 amino acids. With V trimmed by 5 bases and J by 9 bases, 7 bases remained unmatched. The CDR3 DNA reads TGTGCCAGCAGCAGACTAGCGGAAGGGGCCCAGTACTTC. Protein: CASSRLAEGAQYF.

V usage is TRBV6-6 and J usage is TRBJ1-1; D possibly corresponds to TRBD1 (6 bases). Germline V gives CDR1 MNHNY, CDR2 SVGAGI (reference sequence). The CDR3 loop spans 12 amino acids. V lost 2 bases, J lost 8 bases, and 9 bases lay in between. CDR3 protein: CASSYKTGEAFF. CDR3 DNA sequence: TGTGCCAGCAGTTACAAGACAGGCGAAGCTTTCTTT.

The chain links TRBV7-9 to TRBJ2-3; TRBD2 agrees at 7 bases. The trim removed 3 bases at V and 4 bases at J, leaving 7 bases unmatched. CDR3 size: 15 residues. CDR1 is SEHNR and CDR2 is FQNEAQ in the germline V gene (reference sequence). CDR3 in amino acids: CASSFGGRVADTQYF. As DNA, the CDR3 is TGTGCCAGCAGCTTTGGTGGGAGGGTCGCAGATACGCAGTATTTT.

This rearrangement joins TRBV5-1 to TRBJ2-1, with 10 bases lining up with TRBD1. The CDR3 runs 17 residues. In germline, CDR1 is SGHRS, CDR2 YFSETQ. The V and J ends lost 4 bases and 3 bases, in that order; junction bases with no gene match: 10. The CDR3 sequence is CASSLVGTGAIYNEQFF. The CDR3 bases are TGCGCCAGCAGCCTCGTAGGGACAGGGGCGATCTACAATGAGCAGTTCTTC. Looking up the rest from reference TRBV5-1 and TRBJ2-1 gives the full variable domain: KAGVTQTPRYLIKTRGQQVTLSCSPISGHRSVSWYQQTPGQGLQFLFEYFSETQRNKGNFPGRFSGRQFSNSRSEMNVSTLELGDSALYLCASSLVGTGAIYNEQFFGPGTRLTVL.

The genes are TRBV19 and TRBJ1-1, with 7 nucleotides matching TRBD1. The CDR3 extends over 16 amino acids. V was clipped by 1 base and J by 0 bases; unmatched bases: 5. Germline-derived CDR1 and CDR2 are LNHDA and SQIVND (reference sequence). The CDR3 loop reads CASSIGRTGLNTEAFF. Here the CDR3 DNA reads TGTGCCAGTAGTATAGGGAGGACAGGACTGAACACTGAAGCTTTCTTT.

This chain connects TRBV5-1 to TRBJ2-7; TRBD1 agrees at 9 bases. The CDR3 covers 14 residues. The germline CDR1 and CDR2 sequences are SGHRS and YFSETQ. After removal of 0 bases from V and 3 bases from J, the junction contained 1 base not matched to a gene. CDR3 sequence: CASSLGDRVYEQYF. The CDR3, as DNA: TGCGCCAGCAGCTTGGGGGACAGGGTCTACGAGCAGTACTTC.

The chain carries TRBV29-1 and TRBJ2-1, with D possibly matching TRBD2 (6 bases). The CDR3 extends over 10 amino acids. V was pared by 6 bases and J by 7 bases, with 7 bases between. The germline CDR1 and CDR2 sequences are SQVTM and ANQGSEA. The CDR3 region is CSVGTNEQFF. The CDR3 nucleotides are TGCAGCGTGGGGACTAATGAGCAGTTCTTC.

The rearrangement joins TRBV21-1 to TRBJ1-1. TRBV21-1 is deemed a pseudogene. The CDR3 consists of 15 residues. The CDR3: CASSKERGTNTEAFF. The CDR3 DNA sequence: TGTGCCAGCAGCAAAGAGCGAGGTACGAACACTGAAGCTTTCTTT.

Written as DNA, the CDR3 is TGTGCCAGTAGTATTCTTGGACTTGGGACAGGGGGTCAGCCCCAGCATTTT. Translation gives CASSILGLGTGGQPQHF. The chain links TRBV19 to TRBJ1-5; TRBD1 aligns across 11 bases. The V segment lost 3 bases and the J segment 6 bases; nucleotides outside the gene matches: 10. This CDR3 contains 17 residues. Germline values: CDR1 LNHDA, CDR2 SQIVND (reference sequence).

This clone occurred a few times. V usage is TRBV5-5 and J usage is TRBJ1-2; the D gene is possibly TRBD1 (6 bases). CDR3 length: 15 residues. The V gene's germline CDR1 is SGHKS and CDR2 YYEKEE (reference sequence). The ends were cut back, 1 base at V and 0 bases at J, with 10 bases in the middle. The CDR3 reads CASSLNPGANYGYTF. CDR3 nucleotide sequence: TGTGCCAGCAGCTTGAATCCAGGGGCTAACTATGGCTACACCTTC. Filled out from reference TRBV5-5 and TRBJ1-2, the complete variable domain reads DAGVTQSPTHLIKTRGQQVTLRCSPISGHKSVSWYQQVLGQGPQFIFQYYEKEERGRGNFPDRFSARQFPNYSSELNVNALLLGDSALYLCASSLNPGANYGYTFGSGTRLTVV.

The count of this clone is one. The V and J genes are TRBV27 and TRBJ2-3, with D unresolved. Trimming removed 5 bases at V and 5 bases at J, with 8 bases between. The germline V gene has CDR1 MNHEY and CDR2 SMNVEV (reference sequence). The CDR3 runs 12 residues. CDR3 sequence (DNA): TGTGCCAGCAGTATAATCGGAGATACGCAGTATTTT. Protein: CASSIIGDTQYF.

This clone occurred once. CDR3 nucleotides: TGTGCCAGCAGCCAGAGGGTCTCGGCAGTCACAGATACGCAGTATTTT. It codes for CASSQRVSAVTDTQYF. V usage is TRBV4-2 and J usage is TRBJ2-3, with D maybe TRBD2 (5 bases). Germline V gene lookup returns CDR1 LGHNA and CDR2 YNFKEQ. The CDR3 extends over 16 amino acids. The V end lost 3 bases, the J end lost 2 bases, and 15 bases lay between the germline ends.

The rearrangement uses TRBV28 and TRBJ1-2, with TRBD1 matching over 11 bases. This CDR3 has 15 residues. V shed 6 bases, J shed 10 bases, and the junction held 13 bases outside the gene matches. Germline V lookup: CDR1 MDHEN, CDR2 SYDVKM. CDR3 residues: CASSRYGQGARIYTF. In nucleotides, the CDR3 is TGTGCCAGCAGCCGATACGGACAGGGGGCGAGGATCTACACCTTC.

This clone qualifies as medium-sized (0.01 to 0.1%). V is TRBV5-1 and J is TRBJ2-7, with D tentatively TRBD2 (5 bases). CDR1 and CDR2 from the germline V gene are SGHRS and YFSETQ. V was clipped by 0 bases and J by 6 bases, with 13 bases between them. The CDR3 is 14 residues long. The CDR3 region is CASSLAGRRAEQYF. CDR3 DNA: TGCGCCAGCAGCTTGGCCGGCAGGCGGGCCGAGCAGTACTTC.

The chain uses TRBV9 and TRBJ2-1; TRBD2 matches at 11 bases. The CDR3 runs to 18 residues. The V segment lost 3 bases and the J segment 7 bases; nucleotides outside the gene matches: 15. CDR1 is SGDLS and CDR2 is YYNGEE in the germline V gene. CDR3 amino acids: CASSAVTVAGGSRNEQFF. DNA for the CDR3: TGTGCCAGCAGCGCAGTTACCGTAGCGGGAGGGTCAAGGAATGAGCAGTTCTTC.

V is TRBV11-2 and J is TRBJ1-6; D is unresolved. This CDR3 has 14 residues. The germline CDR1 and CDR2 sequences are SGHAT and FQNNGV. V lost 2 bases to trimming and J lost 4 bases, with 6 bases between them. In DNA form, the CDR3 reads TGTGCCAGCAGCTTATCCTCTTATAATTCACCCCTCCACTTT. It encodes CASSLSSYNSPLHF.

The J gene is TRBJ2-1, the V gene TRBV6-6; 12 bases align to TRBD2. Germline V gives CDR1 MNHNY, CDR2 SVGAGI (reference sequence). The CDR3 totals 14 residues. Trimming cost V 8 bases and J 10 bases; bases outside gene matches: 9. Here the CDR3 reads CASGETSGRGEQFF. The DNA for the CDR3 is TGTGCCAGCGGAGAGACTAGCGGGAGAGGCGAGCAGTTCTTC.

The V and J genes are TRBV19 and TRBJ2-3; no clear D. The CDR3 sequence is 13 residues long. The germline V gene encodes CDR1 LNHDA and CDR2 SQIVND (reference sequence). With 6 bases removed from V and 2 bases from J, the gap between germline ends came to 9 bases. The DNA of the CDR3 is TGTGCCAGTAGCCCCGGGTTCACAGATACGCAGTATTTT. This gives the protein CASSPGFTDTQYF.

For the CDR3, the DNA is TGTGCCAGCAGCGTAGAGGACATTTCCTACGAGCAGTACTTC. Its protein is CASSVEDISYEQYF. The chain employs TRBV9 and TRBJ2-7; a possible D gene is TRBD1 (5 bases). The length of the CDR3 is 14 residues. V was cut by 0 bases and J by 1 base, with 8 bases left in between. Germline V gives CDR1 SGDLS, CDR2 YYNGEE.